What follows are 3 T cell receptor beta chains derived from one specimen sequenced in a study of cytomegalovirus exposure and HLA in healthy donors. Primers included in the PCR were 60 Vbeta and 13 Jbeta primers. Sequencing used immunoSEQ multiplex PCR; TCRdb keeps in-frame clones, though not all of them. Among over 100,000 clones, around three quarters were seen once, and the ten largest hold under 5%. Source material: PBMCs. All receptors derive from a male donor in good health and CMV-seropositive.

The rearrangement joins TRBV6-1 to TRBJ2-1; 7 bases are shared with TRBD2. Trimming removed 3 bases from V and 7 bases from J; junction bases left unmatched: 9. Germline assignment: CDR1 MNHNS and CDR2 SASEGT. The CDR3 totals 15 residues. The CDR3 sequence is CASSEGLADSNEQFF. CDR3 nucleotides: TGTGCCAGCAGTGAGGGGCTAGCGGATTCTAATGAGCAGTTCTTC.

The chain links TRBV9 to TRBJ1-1; D remains ambiguous. With 4 bases removed from V and 1 base from J, the gap between germline ends came to 8 bases. The CDR3 is 13 residues long. The germline V gene encodes CDR1 SGDLS and CDR2 YYNGEE. In DNA form, the CDR3 reads TGTGCCAGCAGCCTCGGGAGGAACACTGAAGCTTTCTTT. It yields the protein CASSLGRNTEAFF. The whole variable domain, remainder taken from reference TRBV9 and TRBJ1-1, is DSGVTQTPKHLITATGQRVTLRCSPRSGDLSVYWYQQSLDQGLQFLIQYYNGEERAKGNILERFSAQQFPDLHSELNLSSLELGDSALYFCASSLGRNTEAFFGQGTRLTVV.

Points on this clone: Its ends do not fully match the called genes, so a read error is possible. This chain connects TRBV28 to TRBJ2-6; no clear D gene. The CDR3 is 15 amino acids. Germline V gene data show CDR1 as MDHEN and CDR2 as SYDVKM. This CDR3 reads CASSLGQLQANGLTF. The CDR3 DNA is TGTGCCAGCAGTTTAGGGCAGCTCCAAGCCAACGGCCTGACTTTC.